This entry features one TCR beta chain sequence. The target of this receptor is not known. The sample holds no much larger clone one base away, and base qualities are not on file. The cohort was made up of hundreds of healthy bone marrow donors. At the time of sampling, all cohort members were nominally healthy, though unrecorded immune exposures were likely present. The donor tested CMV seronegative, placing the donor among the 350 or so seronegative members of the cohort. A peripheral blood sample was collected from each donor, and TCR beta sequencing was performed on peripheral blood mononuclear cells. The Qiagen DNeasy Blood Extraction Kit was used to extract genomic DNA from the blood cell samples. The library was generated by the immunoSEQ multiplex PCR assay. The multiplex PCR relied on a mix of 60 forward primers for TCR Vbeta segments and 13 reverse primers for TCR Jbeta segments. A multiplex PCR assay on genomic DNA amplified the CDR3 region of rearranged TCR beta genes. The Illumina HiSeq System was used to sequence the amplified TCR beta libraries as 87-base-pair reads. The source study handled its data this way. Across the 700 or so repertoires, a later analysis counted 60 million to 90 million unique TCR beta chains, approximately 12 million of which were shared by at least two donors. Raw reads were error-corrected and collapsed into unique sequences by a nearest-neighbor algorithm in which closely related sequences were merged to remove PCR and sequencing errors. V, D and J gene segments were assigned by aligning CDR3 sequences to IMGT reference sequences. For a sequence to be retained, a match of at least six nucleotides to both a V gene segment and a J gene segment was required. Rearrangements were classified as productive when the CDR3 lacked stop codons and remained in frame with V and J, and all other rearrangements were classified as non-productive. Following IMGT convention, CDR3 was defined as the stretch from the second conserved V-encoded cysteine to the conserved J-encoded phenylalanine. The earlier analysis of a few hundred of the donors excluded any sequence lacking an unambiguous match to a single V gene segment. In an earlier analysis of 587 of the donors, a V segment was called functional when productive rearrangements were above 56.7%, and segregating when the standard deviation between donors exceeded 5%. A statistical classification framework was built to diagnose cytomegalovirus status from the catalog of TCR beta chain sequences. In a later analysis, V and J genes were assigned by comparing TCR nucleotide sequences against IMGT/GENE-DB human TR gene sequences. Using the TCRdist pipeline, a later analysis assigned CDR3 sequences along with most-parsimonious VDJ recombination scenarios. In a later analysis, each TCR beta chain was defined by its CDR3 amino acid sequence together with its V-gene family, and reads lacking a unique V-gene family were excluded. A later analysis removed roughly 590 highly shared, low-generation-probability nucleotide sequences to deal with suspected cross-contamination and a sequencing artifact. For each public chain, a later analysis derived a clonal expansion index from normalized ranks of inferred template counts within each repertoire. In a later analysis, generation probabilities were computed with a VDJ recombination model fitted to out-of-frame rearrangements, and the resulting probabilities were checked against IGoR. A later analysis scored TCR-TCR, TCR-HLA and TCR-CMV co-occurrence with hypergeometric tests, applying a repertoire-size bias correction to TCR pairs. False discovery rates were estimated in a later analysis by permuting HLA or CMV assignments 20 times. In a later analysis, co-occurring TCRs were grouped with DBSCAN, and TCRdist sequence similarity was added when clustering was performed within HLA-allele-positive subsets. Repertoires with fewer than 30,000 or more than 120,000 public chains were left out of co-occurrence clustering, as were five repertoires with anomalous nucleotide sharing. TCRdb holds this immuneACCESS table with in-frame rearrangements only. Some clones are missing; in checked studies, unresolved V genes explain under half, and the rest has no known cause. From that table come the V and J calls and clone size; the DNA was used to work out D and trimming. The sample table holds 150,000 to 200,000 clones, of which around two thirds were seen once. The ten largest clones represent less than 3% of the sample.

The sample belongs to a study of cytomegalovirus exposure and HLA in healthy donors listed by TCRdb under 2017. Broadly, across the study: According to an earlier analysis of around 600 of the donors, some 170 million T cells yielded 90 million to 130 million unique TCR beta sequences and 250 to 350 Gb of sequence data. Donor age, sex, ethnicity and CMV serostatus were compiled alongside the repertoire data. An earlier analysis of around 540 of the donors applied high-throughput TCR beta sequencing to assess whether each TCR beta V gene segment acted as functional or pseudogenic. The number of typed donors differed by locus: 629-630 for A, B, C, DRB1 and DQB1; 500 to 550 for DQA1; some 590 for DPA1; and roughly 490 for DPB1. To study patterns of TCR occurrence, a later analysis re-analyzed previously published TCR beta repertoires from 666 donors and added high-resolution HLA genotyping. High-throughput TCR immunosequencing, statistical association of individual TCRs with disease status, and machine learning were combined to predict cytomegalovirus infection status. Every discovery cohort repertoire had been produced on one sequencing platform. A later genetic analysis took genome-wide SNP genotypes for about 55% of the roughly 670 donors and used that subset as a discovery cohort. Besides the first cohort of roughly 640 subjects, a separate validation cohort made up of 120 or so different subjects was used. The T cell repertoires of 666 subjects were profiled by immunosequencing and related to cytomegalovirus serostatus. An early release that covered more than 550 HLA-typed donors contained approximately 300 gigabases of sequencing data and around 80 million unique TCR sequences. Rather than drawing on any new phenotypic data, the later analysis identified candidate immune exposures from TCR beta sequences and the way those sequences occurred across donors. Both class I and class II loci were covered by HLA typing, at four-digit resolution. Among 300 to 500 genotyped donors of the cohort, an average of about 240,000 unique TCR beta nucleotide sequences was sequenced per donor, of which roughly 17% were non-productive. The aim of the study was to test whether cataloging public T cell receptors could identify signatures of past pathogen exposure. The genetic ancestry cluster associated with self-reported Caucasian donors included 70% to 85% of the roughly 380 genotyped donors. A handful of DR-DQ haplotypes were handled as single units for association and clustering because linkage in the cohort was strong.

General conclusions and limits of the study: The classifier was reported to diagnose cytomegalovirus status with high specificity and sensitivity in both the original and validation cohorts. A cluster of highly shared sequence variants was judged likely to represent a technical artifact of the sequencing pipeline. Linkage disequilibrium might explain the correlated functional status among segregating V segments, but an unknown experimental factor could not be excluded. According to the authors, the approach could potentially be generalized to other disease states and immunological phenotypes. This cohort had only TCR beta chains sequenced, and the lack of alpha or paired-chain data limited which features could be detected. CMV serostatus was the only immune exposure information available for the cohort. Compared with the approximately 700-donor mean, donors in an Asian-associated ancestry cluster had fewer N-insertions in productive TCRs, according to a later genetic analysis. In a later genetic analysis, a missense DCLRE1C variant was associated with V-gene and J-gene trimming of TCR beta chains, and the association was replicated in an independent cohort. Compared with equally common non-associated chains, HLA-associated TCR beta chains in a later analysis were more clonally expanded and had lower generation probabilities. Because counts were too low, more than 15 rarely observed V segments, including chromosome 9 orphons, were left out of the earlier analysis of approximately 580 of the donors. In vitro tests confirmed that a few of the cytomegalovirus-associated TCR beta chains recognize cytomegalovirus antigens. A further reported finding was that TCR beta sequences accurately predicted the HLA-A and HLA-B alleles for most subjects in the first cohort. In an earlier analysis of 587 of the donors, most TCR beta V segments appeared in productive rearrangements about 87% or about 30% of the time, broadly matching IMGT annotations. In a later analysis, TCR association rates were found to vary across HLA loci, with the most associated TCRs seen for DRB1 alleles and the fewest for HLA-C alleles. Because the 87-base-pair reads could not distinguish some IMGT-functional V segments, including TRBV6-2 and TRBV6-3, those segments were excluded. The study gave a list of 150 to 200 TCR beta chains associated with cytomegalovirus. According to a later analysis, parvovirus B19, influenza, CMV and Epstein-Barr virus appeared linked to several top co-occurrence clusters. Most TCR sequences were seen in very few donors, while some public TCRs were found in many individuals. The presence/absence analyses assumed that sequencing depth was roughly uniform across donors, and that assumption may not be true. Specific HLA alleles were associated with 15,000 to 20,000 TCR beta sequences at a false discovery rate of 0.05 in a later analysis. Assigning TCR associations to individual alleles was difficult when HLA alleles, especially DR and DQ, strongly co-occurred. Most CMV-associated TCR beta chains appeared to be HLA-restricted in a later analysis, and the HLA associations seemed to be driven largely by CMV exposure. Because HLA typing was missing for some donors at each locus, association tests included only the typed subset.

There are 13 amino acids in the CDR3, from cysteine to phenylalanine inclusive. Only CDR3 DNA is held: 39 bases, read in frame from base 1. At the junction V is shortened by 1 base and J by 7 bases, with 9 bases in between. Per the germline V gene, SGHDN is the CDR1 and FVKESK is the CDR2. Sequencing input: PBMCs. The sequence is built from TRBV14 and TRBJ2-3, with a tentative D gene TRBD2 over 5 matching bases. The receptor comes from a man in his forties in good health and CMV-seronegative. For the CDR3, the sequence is CASSQAAGNTQYF. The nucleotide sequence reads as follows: TGTGCCAGCAGCCAAGCGGCGGGCAATACGCAGTATTTT.